This TCR beta chain originates from a study of blood T cell repertoires in COVID-19. Generated by immunoSEQ multiplex PCR, the TCRdb table keeps only in-frame clones and is missing some. The sample holds some 200,000 clones; approximately 85% are singletons and the top ten take approximately 5.6%. Patients of the Seattle cohort, enrolled during active infection, were followed longitudinally. This CDR3 is built from 14 residues. Germline V gives CDR1 MNHEY, CDR2 SVGEGT. V dropped 3 bases and J dropped 0 bases, with 8 bases sitting between them. The V call is TRBV6-2 or TRBV6-3, the J call TRBJ1-1; no firm D call. The clonotype was recovered from a woman aged 70 to 79 with COVID-19, enrolled during active disease. The sequenced sample consisted of peripheral blood. The CDR3 DNA reads TGTGCCAGCAGTTATCCCCAATTGAACACTGAAGCTTTCTTT. Its translation is CASSYPQLNTEAFF.